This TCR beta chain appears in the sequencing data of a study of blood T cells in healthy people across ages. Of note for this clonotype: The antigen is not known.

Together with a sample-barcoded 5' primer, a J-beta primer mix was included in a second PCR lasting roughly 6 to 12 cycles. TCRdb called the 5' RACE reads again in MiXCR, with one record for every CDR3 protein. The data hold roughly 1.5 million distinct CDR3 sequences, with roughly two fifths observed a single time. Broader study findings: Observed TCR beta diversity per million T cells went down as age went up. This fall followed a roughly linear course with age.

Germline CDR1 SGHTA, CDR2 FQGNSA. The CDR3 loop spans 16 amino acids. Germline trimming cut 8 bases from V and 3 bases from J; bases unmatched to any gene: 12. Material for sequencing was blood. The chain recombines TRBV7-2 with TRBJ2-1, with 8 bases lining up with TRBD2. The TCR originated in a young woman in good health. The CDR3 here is CASRRGSGGYYNEQFF. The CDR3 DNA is TGTGCCAGCCGCCGAGGGAGCGGGGGCTACTACAATGAGCAGTTCTTC. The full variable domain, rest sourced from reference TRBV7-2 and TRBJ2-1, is GAGVSQSPSNKVTEKGKDVELRCDPISGHTALYWYRQSLGQGLEFLIYFQGNSAPDKSGLPSDRFSAERTGGSVSTLTIQRTQQEDSAVYLCASRRGSGGYYNEQFFGPGTRLTVL.